This T cell receptor beta chain was profiled in a study of cytomegalovirus exposure and HLA in healthy donors. Findings of the study overall: Researchers catalogued about 150 TCR beta chains as cytomegalovirus-associated.

TCRdb keeps only in-frame clones here, not all; method: immunoSEQ multiplex PCR. The top ten hold approximately 2% of the sample, which has 200,000 or so clones, around nine tenths seen once. Between the trimmed V and J ends, which lost 2 bases and 1 base, there was a span of 12 bases. Germline V lookup: CDR1 SGHRS, CDR2 YFSETQ. This CDR3 has 15 amino acids. Points on this clone: Its antigen is as yet unknown.

Source material: PBMCs. The TCR originated in a young woman in good health and CMV-seropositive. The V gene is TRBV5-1, the J gene TRBJ1-1, with D maybe TRBD1 (5 bases). CDR3 coding DNA: TGCGCCAGCAGCTTTGGAGGGACCGCGAACACTGAAGCTTTCTTT. The encoded protein is CASSFGGTANTEAFF.